A selection of T cell receptor beta chains follows, all from one sample in a study of human T cells and chemical hapten exposure. A single record per CDR3 protein comes from TCRdb applying MiXCR to the RACE reads. The table lists about 170,000 distinct CDR3 sequences, 25% to 30% of them singletons. The sample in question was whole blood, obtained in connection with sensitization to the hapten diphenylcyclopropenone (DPC). The receptors originated from a woman aged 18 to 35 with alopecia areata. Some clones in this sample may be carry-over from other donors' samples. Each CDR3 is given with its conserved first and last residue. The order of the fields is CDR3 length, clone size, V gene, D gene, J gene, CDR3 protein, CDR3 DNA. A D gene is named only where the DNA matches it firmly. Not all rows give a size; the values are once, few, many and, for expanded clones, a class.

CDR3 length: 14; clone size: .; V gene: TRBV7-2; D gene: TRBD2; J gene: TRBJ2-5; CDR3 protein: CASSQGLAQETQYF; CDR3 DNA: TGTGCCAGCAGTCAAGGACTAGCCCAAGAGACCCAGTACTTC
CDR3 length: 14; clone size: few; V gene: TRBV19; D gene: .; J gene: TRBJ2-2; CDR3 protein: CASGHRERTGELFF; CDR3 DNA: TGTGCCAGTGGCCACAGGGAGCGGACCGGGGAGCTGTTTTTT
CDR3 length: 13; clone size: few; V gene: TRBV6-2/TRBV6-3; D gene: .; J gene: TRBJ1-1; CDR3 protein: CASSAKQNTEAFF; CDR3 DNA: TGTGCCAGCAGTGCAAAGCAGAACACTGAAGCTTTCTTT
CDR3 length: 12; clone size: few; V gene: TRBV12-3/TRBV12-4; D gene: .; J gene: TRBJ2-5; CDR3 protein: CASRDGQETQYF; CDR3 DNA: TGTGCCAGCAGGGACGGTCAAGAGACCCAGTACTTC
CDR3 length: 14; clone size: few; V gene: TRBV4-3; D gene: .; J gene: TRBJ1-2; CDR3 protein: CASSQVLGDYGYTF; CDR3 DNA: TGCGCCAGCAGCCAAGTTCTGGGGGACTATGGCTACACCTTC
CDR3 length: 14; clone size: .; V gene: TRBV7-2; D gene: TRBD2; J gene: TRBJ2-1; CDR3 protein: CASSLSGGGAINRF; CDR3 DNA: TGTGCCAGCAGCTTAAGTGGCGGGGGGGCCATTAACCGCTTC
CDR3 length: 14; clone size: .; V gene: TRBV5-3; D gene: .; J gene: TRBJ2-5; CDR3 protein: CARSKGRPQETQYF; CDR3 DNA: TGTGCCAGAAGCAAGGGACGTCCGCAAGAGACCCAGTACTTC
CDR3 length: 13; clone size: .; V gene: TRBV12-3/TRBV12-4; D gene: .; J gene: TRBJ2-2; CDR3 protein: CASFFLGSGELFF; CDR3 DNA: TGTGCCAGCTTCTTCCTAGGAAGCGGGGAGCTGTTTTTT
CDR3 length: 12; clone size: .; V gene: TRBV5-1; D gene: .; J gene: TRBJ2-3; CDR3 protein: CASSLASDTQYF; CDR3 DNA: TGCGCCAGCAGCTTGGCCTCAGATACGCAGTATTTT
CDR3 length: 17; clone size: few; V gene: TRBV27; D gene: TRBD1; J gene: TRBJ2-1; CDR3 protein: CASSLYRGQGIYNEQFF; CDR3 DNA: TGTGCCAGCAGTTTATACAGGGGACAGGGCATTTACAATGAGCAGTTCTTC
CDR3 length: 13; clone size: few; V gene: TRBV6-5; D gene: TRBD1; J gene: TRBJ1-2; CDR3 protein: CASRFGTASAYTF; CDR3 DNA: TGTGCCAGCAGATTCGGGACAGCCAGTGCCTACACCTTC
CDR3 length: 16; clone size: few; V gene: TRBV6-2/TRBV6-3; D gene: .; J gene: TRBJ1-5; CDR3 protein: CASSYSTAGGNQPQHF; CDR3 DNA: TGTGCCAGCAGTTACTCGACAGCCGGTGGCAATCAGCCCCAGCATTTT
CDR3 length: 14; clone size: .; V gene: TRBV12-3/TRBV12-4; D gene: .; J gene: TRBJ1-3; CDR3 protein: CASSLLYSGNTIYF; CDR3 DNA: TGTGCCAGCAGTTTACTATACTCTGGAAACACCATATATTTT
CDR3 length: 14; clone size: few; V gene: TRBV12-3/TRBV12-4; D gene: TRBD1; J gene: TRBJ2-1; CDR3 protein: CASSRGQGLGEQFF; CDR3 DNA: TGTGCCAGCAGTAGGGGACAGGGGCTGGGTGAGCAGTTCTTC
CDR3 length: 14; clone size: few; V gene: TRBV29-1; D gene: .; J gene: TRBJ1-1; CDR3 protein: CSVGQQGQRTEAFF; CDR3 DNA: TGCAGCGTTGGGCAACAGGGTCAACGCACTGAAGCTTTCTTT
CDR3 length: 17; clone size: .; V gene: TRBV4-2; D gene: TRBD2; J gene: TRBJ2-7; CDR3 protein: CASSQGDTSGGLYEQYF; CDR3 DNA: TGTGCCAGCAGCCAGGGAGATACTAGCGGGGGACTCTACGAGCAGTACTTC
CDR3 length: 11; clone size: .; V gene: TRBV7-9; D gene: .; J gene: TRBJ1-1; CDR3 protein: CASSRKGEAFF; CDR3 DNA: TGTGCCAGCAGCCGTAAGGGTGAAGCTTTCTTT
CDR3 length: 13; clone size: few; V gene: TRBV9; D gene: .; J gene: TRBJ2-5; CDR3 protein: CASSVFSGETQYF; CDR3 DNA: TGTGCCAGCAGCGTTTTTAGTGGAGAGACCCAGTACTTC
CDR3 length: 11; clone size: .; V gene: TRBV29-1; D gene: .; J gene: TRBJ2-7; CDR3 protein: CSVETGYEQYF; CDR3 DNA: TGCAGCGTTGAAACAGGGTACGAGCAGTACTTC
CDR3 length: 14; clone size: .; V gene: TRBV6-6; D gene: .; J gene: TRBJ2-5; CDR3 protein: CASSSPHEQETQYF; CDR3 DNA: TGTGCCAGCAGTTCCCCTCACGAGCAAGAGACCCAGTACTTC
CDR3 length: 15; clone size: .; V gene: TRBV7-2; D gene: TRBD1; J gene: TRBJ2-3; CDR3 protein: CASSPGQGGADTQYF; CDR3 DNA: TGTGCCAGCAGCCCAGGACAGGGAGGAGCAGATACGCAGTATTTT
CDR3 length: 13; clone size: few; V gene: TRBV29-1; D gene: .; J gene: TRBJ2-1; CDR3 protein: CSVKADSYNEQFF; CDR3 DNA: TGCAGCGTTAAAGCGGACTCCTACAATGAGCAGTTCTTC
CDR3 length: 14; clone size: .; V gene: TRBV5-1; D gene: .; J gene: TRBJ2-5; CDR3 protein: CASKFGGPQETQYF; CDR3 DNA: TGCGCCAGCAAATTTGGGGGGCCTCAAGAGACCCAGTACTTC
CDR3 length: 16; clone size: .; V gene: TRBV5-4; D gene: TRBD1; J gene: TRBJ2-4; CDR3 protein: CASSLRPVAGGNIQYF; CDR3 DNA: TGTGCCAGCAGCTTGCGCCCTGTGGCAGGGGGCAACATTCAGTACTTC
CDR3 length: 16; clone size: .; V gene: TRBV10-3; D gene: TRBD2; J gene: TRBJ2-3; CDR3 protein: CAVSGGAEWNTDTQYF; CDR3 DNA: TGTGCCGTTAGCGGGGGGGCCGAGTGGAACACAGATACGCAGTATTTT
CDR3 length: 13; clone size: few; V gene: TRBV6-1; D gene: .; J gene: TRBJ1-1; CDR3 protein: CASSVQARTEAFF; CDR3 DNA: TGTGCCAGCAGTGTGCAGGCCCGCACTGAAGCTTTCTTT
CDR3 length: 15; clone size: few; V gene: TRBV5-1; D gene: TRBD1; J gene: TRBJ1-5; CDR3 protein: CASSPQGVSNQPQHF; CDR3 DNA: TGCGCCAGCAGCCCCCAGGGGGTTAGCAATCAGCCCCAGCATTTT
CDR3 length: 14; clone size: many; V gene: TRBV2; D gene: .; J gene: TRBJ2-4; CDR3 protein: CASSKLGQLNIQYF; CDR3 DNA: TGTGCCAGCAGCAAACTCGGACAGCTAAACATTCAGTACTTC
CDR3 length: 12; clone size: few; V gene: TRBV9; D gene: .; J gene: TRBJ2-3; CDR3 protein: CASSVVGDTQYF; CDR3 DNA: TGTGCCAGCAGCGTAGTGGGAGATACGCAGTATTTT
CDR3 length: 14; clone size: .; V gene: TRBV27; D gene: .; J gene: TRBJ2-2; CDR3 protein: CASRRGGYTGELFF; CDR3 DNA: TGTGCCAGCAGAAGAGGGGGGTACACCGGGGAGCTGTTTTTT
CDR3 length: 13; clone size: .; V gene: TRBV2; D gene: .; J gene: TRBJ1-5; CDR3 protein: CASREGVGQPQHF; CDR3 DNA: TGTGCCAGCAGGGAGGGGGTCGGGCAGCCCCAGCATTTT
CDR3 length: 13; clone size: many; V gene: TRBV6-2/TRBV6-3; D gene: TRBD1; J gene: TRBJ1-2; CDR3 protein: CASAWDSLYGYTF; CDR3 DNA: TGTGCCAGCGCCTGGGACAGCCTATATGGCTACACCTTC
CDR3 length: 15; clone size: few; V gene: TRBV7-2; D gene: .; J gene: TRBJ1-2; CDR3 protein: CASQQTPVGFGGYTF; CDR3 DNA: TGTGCCAGCCAACAAACCCCCGTAGGGTTCGGGGGCTACACCTTC
CDR3 length: 12; clone size: .; V gene: TRBV20-1; D gene: .; J gene: TRBJ1-6; CDR3 protein: CSARPRFNPLHF; CDR3 DNA: TGCAGTGCTAGGCCCCGGTTTAATCCCCTCCACTTT
CDR3 length: 15; clone size: once; V gene: TRBV7-8; D gene: TRBD1; J gene: TRBJ2-2; CDR3 protein: CASSRTGTGSGELFF; CDR3 DNA: TGTGCCAGCAGCCGAACCGGGACAGGGTCCGGGGAGCTGTTTTTT
CDR3 length: 13; clone size: few; V gene: TRBV7-3; D gene: TRBD2; J gene: TRBJ2-7; CDR3 protein: CASSLTAGGEQYF; CDR3 DNA: TGTGCCAGCAGCTTAACGGCGGGAGGGGAGCAGTACTTC
CDR3 length: 14; clone size: .; V gene: TRBV4-3; D gene: .; J gene: TRBJ1-1; CDR3 protein: CASSFFSGTTEAFF; CDR3 DNA: TGCGCCAGCAGCTTCTTCTCGGGGACCACTGAAGCTTTCTTT
CDR3 length: 17; clone size: few; V gene: TRBV6-2/TRBV6-3; D gene: TRBD2; J gene: TRBJ2-5; CDR3 protein: CASSYMTLADLQETQYF; CDR3 DNA: TGTGCCAGCAGTTACATGACTCTAGCGGATCTCCAAGAGACCCAGTACTTC
CDR3 length: 13; clone size: .; V gene: TRBV27; D gene: .; J gene: TRBJ1-5; CDR3 protein: CASSIERNQPQHF; CDR3 DNA: TGTGCCAGCAGTATCGAAAGGAATCAGCCCCAGCATTTT
CDR3 length: 14; clone size: .; V gene: TRBV20-1; D gene: TRBD2; J gene: TRBJ2-3; CDR3 protein: CSAPKAGRTDTQYF; CDR3 DNA: TGCAGTGCTCCTAAAGCGGGAAGAACAGATACGCAGTATTTT
CDR3 length: 15; clone size: few; V gene: TRBV20-1; D gene: TRBD2; J gene: TRBJ2-1; CDR3 protein: CSARGIAGSYNEQFF; CDR3 DNA: TGCAGTGCTAGGGGAATAGCGGGATCCTACAATGAGCAGTTCTTC
CDR3 length: 12; clone size: .; V gene: TRBV29-1; D gene: .; J gene: TRBJ2-7; CDR3 protein: CSVEASGYEQYF; CDR3 DNA: TGCAGCGTTGAAGCGTCGGGCTACGAGCAGTACTTC
CDR3 length: 14; clone size: .; V gene: TRBV7-3; D gene: TRBD1; J gene: TRBJ2-5; CDR3 protein: CASSQGGQGETQYF; CDR3 DNA: TGTGCCAGCAGCCAAGGGGGACAGGGGGAGACCCAGTACTTC